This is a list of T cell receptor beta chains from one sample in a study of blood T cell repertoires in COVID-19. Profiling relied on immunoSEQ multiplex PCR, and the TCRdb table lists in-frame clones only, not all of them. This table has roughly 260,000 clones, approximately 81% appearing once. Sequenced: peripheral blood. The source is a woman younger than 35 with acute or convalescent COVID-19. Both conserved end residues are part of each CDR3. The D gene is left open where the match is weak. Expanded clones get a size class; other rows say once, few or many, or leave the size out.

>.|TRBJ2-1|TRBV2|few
TGTGCCAGAAAAGGAGCCGGCTCCTACAATGAGCAGTTCTTC
CARKGAGSYNEQFF
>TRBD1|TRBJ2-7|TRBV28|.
TGTGCCAGCAGTCCGACAGGGGGCTGGTACGAGCAGTACTTC
CASSPTGGWYEQYF
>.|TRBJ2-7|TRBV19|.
TGTGCCAGTAGTATAGATACGAGGGCCCCCTACGAGCAGTACTTC
CASSIDTRAPYEQYF
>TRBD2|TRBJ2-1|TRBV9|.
TGTGCCAGCAGCGTAGGGGGACTAGCGGGCCTCTACAATGAGCAGTTCTTC
CASSVGGLAGLYNEQFF
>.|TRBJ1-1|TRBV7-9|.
TGTGCCAGCAGCAACCAACAGGGCTCCGCTTTCTTT
CASSNQQGSAFF
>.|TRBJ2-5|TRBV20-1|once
TGCACCGCCCGGTACCAAGAGACCCAGTACTTC
CTARYQETQYF
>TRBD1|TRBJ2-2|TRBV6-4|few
TGTGCCAGCAGTAAATCCAGGGGGACGAACACCGGGGAGCTGTTTTTT
CASSKSRGTNTGELFF
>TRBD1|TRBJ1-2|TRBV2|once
TGTGCCAGCAGGACCGGGACAGGGAGCTATGGCTACACCTTC
CASRTGTGSYGYTF
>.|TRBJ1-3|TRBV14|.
TGTGCCAGCAGCCGCCAGGGAACTGGAAACACCATATATTTT
CASSRQGTGNTIYF
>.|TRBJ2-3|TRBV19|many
TGTGCCAGTAGTATCACCGGGCGGGCTTCCACAGATACGCAGTATTTT
CASSITGRASTDTQYF
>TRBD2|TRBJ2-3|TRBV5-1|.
TGCGCCAGCAGCTTGAGTCTAGCGGGGATCACAGATACGCAGTATTTT
CASSLSLAGITDTQYF
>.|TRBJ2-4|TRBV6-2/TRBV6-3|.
TGTGCCAGCAGTTTTTCAGGGATCGGGTACATTCAGTACTTC
CASSFSGIGYIQYF
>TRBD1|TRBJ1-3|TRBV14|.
TGTGCCAGCAGCCAATACACAGGGGCTCTCTCGCACACCATATATTTT
CASSQYTGALSHTIYF
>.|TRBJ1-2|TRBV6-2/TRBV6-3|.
TGTGCCAGCAGTTATTCAGGGAACTATGGCTACACCTTC
CASSYSGNYGYTF
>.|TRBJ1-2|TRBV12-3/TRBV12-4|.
TGTGCCAGCAGTTCCACAGGGAACTATGGCTACACCTTC
CASSSTGNYGYTF
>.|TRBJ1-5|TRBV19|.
TGTGCCAGTAGTATAGCCCTGAGTCAGCCCCAGCATTTT
CASSIALSQPQHF
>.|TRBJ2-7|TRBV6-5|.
TGTGCCAGCGTACTTCGGGTTTTGCCAGACGAGCAGTACTTC
CASVLRVLPDEQYF
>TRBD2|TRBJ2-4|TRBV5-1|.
TGCGCCAGCAGCCGTAGGACTAGCGGGATCTCTTCGGCCAAAAACATTCAGTACTTC
CASSRRTSGISSAKNIQYF
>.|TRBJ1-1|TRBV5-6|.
TGTGCCAGCAGCTTGGGGCGCAGGGGCACTGAAGCTTTCTTT
CASSLGRRGTEAFF
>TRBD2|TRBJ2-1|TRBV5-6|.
TGTGCCAGCAGCCTGTTAGCGGGGAGCTCCTACAATGAGCAGTTCTTC
CASSLLAGSSYNEQFF
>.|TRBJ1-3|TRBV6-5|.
TGTGCCAGCAGTTACTCGATGGTTCTAGGTGGAAACACCATATATTTT
CASSYSMVLGGNTIYF
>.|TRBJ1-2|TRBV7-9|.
TGTGCCAGCAGCTTAGTCGGGGGTAACTATGGCTACACCTTC
CASSLVGGNYGYTF
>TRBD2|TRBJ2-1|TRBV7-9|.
TGTGCCAGCAGCTTAGGGCTAGCGGGTGAGCAGTTCTTC
CASSLGLAGEQFF
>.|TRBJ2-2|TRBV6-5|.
TGTGCCAGCAGTTATCGGTACAGGGCCGGGGAGCTGTTTTTT
CASSYRYRAGELFF
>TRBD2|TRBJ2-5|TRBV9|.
TGTGCCAGCAGCGTAGGGGAGGTAGCGGGAGATGGAGAGACCCAGTACTTC
CASSVGEVAGDGETQYF
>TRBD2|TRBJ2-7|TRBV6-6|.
TGTGCCAGCAGCCGAGCCTCCGGGACTAGCGGGAGTTACGAGCAGTACTTC
CASSRASGTSGSYEQYF
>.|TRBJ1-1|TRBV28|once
TGTGCCAGCACCCTCGTTCTAGGGGCGGACACTGAAGCTTTCTTT
CASTLVLGADTEAFF
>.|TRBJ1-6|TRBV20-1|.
TGCAGTGCCGCGAGGAATTCACCCCTCCACTTT
CSAARNSPLHF
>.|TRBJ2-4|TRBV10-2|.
TGCGCCAGCAGTGAAGCGTTACGAAAAAACATTCAGTACTTC
CASSEALRKNIQYF